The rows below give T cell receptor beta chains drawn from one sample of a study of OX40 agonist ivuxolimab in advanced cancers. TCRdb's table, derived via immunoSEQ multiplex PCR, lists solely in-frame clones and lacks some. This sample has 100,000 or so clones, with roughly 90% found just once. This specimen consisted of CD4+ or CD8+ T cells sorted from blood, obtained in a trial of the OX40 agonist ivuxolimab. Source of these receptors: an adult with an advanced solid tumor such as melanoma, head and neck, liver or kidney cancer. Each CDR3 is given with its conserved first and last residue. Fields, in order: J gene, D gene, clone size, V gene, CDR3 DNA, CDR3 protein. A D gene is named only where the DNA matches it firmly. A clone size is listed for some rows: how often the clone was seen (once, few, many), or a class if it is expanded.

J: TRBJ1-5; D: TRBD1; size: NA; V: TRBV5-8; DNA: TGTGCCAGCAGCTTGTACGGACAGGGGTTCCAGCCCCAGCATTTT; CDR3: CASSLYGQGFQPQHF
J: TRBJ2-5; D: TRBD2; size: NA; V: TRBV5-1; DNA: TGCGCCAGCAGCTTGCGGGAGGCAAAAGAGACCCAGTACTTC; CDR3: CASSLREAKETQYF
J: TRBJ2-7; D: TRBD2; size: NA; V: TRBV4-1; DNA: TGCGCCAGCAGCCAAGGTATAGCGGGGACCTACGAGCAGTACTTC; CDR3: CASSQGIAGTYEQYF
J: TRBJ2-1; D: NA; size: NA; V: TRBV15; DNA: TGTGCCACCACAGGGGAGGGCAATGAGCAGTTCTTC; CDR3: CATTGEGNEQFF
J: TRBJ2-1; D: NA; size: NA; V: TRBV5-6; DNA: TGTGCCAGCAGCTTGGGTGGGGGCGTAGAGCAGTTCTTC; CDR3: CASSLGGGVEQFF
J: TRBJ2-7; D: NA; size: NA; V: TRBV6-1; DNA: TGTGCCAGCAGTGAAGGCGGTGACAGCTCCTACGAGCAGTACTTC; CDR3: CASSEGGDSSYEQYF
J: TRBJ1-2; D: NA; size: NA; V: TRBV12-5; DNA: TGTGCTAGTGGTTCCCCAGGCCTCTATGGCTACACCTTC; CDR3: CASGSPGLYGYTF
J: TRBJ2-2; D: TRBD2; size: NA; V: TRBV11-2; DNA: TGTGCCAGCAGCTTTGCGGGGGGGCCCGCCGGGGAGCTGTTTTTT; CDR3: CASSFAGGPAGELFF
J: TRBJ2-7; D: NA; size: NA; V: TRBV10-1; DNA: TGCGCCAGCAGTACCGCGTCCACAGGGTACCAGCAGTACTTC; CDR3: CASSTASTGYQQYF
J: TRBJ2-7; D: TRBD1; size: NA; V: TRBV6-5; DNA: TGTGCCAGCAGTACCGGGACAGGGTGGGGATACGAGCAGTACTTC; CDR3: CASSTGTGWGYEQYF
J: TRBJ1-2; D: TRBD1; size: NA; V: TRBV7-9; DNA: TGTGCCAGCAGCTCAAACAGGGGCGTCGGCTATGGCTACACCTTC; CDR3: CASSSNRGVGYGYTF
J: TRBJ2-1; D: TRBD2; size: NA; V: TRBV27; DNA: TGTGCCAGCACCGAAATAGCGGGAAACTACTACAATGAGCAGTTCTTC; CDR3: CASTEIAGNYYNEQFF
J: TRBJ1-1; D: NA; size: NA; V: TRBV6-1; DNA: TGTGCCAGCAGTGAAGGACAGGAGACGAACACTGAAGCTTTCTTT; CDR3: CASSEGQETNTEAFF
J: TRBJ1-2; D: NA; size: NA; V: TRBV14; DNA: TGTGCCAGCAGCCAAGCATTCAAGTTTGTCAGAAGGGGAATGTCTAACTATGGCTACACCTTC; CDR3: CASSQAFKFVRRGMSNYGYTF
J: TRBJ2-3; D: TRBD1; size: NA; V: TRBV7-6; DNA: TGTGCCAGCAGCTTAGCGGACAGGGGGACCCTCACAGATACGCAGTATTTT; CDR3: CASSLADRGTLTDTQYF
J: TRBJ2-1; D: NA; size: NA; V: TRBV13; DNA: TGTGCCAGCAGCCGCATAACGGAAGATGAGCAGTTCTTC; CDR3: CASSRITEDEQFF
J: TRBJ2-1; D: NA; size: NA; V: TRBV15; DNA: TGTGCCACCAGCAGGGCCAAAACTACTAGCCGGGCTAACAATGAGCAGTTCTTC; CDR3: CATSRAKTTSRANNEQFF
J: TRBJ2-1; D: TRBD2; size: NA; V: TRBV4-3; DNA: TGCGCCAGCAGCCAAGACACTAGCGGGGATGAGCAGTTCTTC; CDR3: CASSQDTSGDEQFF
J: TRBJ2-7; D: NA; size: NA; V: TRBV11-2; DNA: TGTGCCAGCAGGGACTACAACTCCTACGAGCAGTACTTC; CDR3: CASRDYNSYEQYF
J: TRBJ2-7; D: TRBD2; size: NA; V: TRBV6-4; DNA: TGTGCCAGCAGTGTTGAGGGAGGGCCTACCTACGAGCAGTACTTC; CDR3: CASSVEGGPTYEQYF
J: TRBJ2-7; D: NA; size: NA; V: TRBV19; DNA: TGTGCCAGTAGTATAGGGGGTCGCGAGCAGTACTTC; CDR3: CASSIGGREQYF
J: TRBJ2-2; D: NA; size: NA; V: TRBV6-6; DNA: TGTGCCAGTAATACAGGGAACACCGGGGAGCTGTTTTTT; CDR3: CASNTGNTGELFF
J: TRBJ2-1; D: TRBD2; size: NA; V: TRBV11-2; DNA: TGTGCCAGCAGCTTTAGCGGGATAACCTACAATGAGCAGTTCTTC; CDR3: CASSFSGITYNEQFF
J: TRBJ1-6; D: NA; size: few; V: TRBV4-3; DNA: TGCGCCAGCAGCCAAGGGCAGGGTGTTTCACCCCTCCACTTT; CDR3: CASSQGQGVSPLHF
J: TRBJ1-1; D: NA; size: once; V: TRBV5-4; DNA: TGTGCCAGCAGCTTAGCCAGAAACACTGAAGCTTTCTTT; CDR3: CASSLARNTEAFF
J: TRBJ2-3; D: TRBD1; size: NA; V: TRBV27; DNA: TGTGCCAGCAGTTTATCGGAGACAGGGTTGGATACGCAGTATTTT; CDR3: CASSLSETGLDTQYF
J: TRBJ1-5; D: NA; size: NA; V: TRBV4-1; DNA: TGCGCCAGCAGCCAAGATGGGGGGAATCAGCCCCAGCATTTT; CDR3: CASSQDGGNQPQHF
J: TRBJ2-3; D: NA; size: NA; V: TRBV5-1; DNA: TGCGCCAGCAGGGCCGGGGCTTATACGCAGTATTTT; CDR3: CASRAGAYTQYF
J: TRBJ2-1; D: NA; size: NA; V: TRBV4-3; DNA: TGCGCCAGCAGCCAAGATTCCGGGTTCTCCTACAATGAGCAGTTCTTC; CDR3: CASSQDSGFSYNEQFF
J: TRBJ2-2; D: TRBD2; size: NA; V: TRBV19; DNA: TGTGCCAGTATGTTTCTAGCGGGCACCGGGGAGCTGTTTTTT; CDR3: CASMFLAGTGELFF
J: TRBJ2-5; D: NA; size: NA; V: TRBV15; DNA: TGTGCCACCAGCACCGGTCAGGGTAAGGGAGAGACCCAGTACTTC; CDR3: CATSTGQGKGETQYF
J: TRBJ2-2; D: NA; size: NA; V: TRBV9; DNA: TGTGCCAGCAGCGTACGGACCGGGGAGCTGTTTTTT; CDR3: CASSVRTGELFF
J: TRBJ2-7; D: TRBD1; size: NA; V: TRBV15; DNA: TGTGCCACCAGCAGAGCGGGACAGGGGTTCCACGAGCAGTACTTC; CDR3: CATSRAGQGFHEQYF
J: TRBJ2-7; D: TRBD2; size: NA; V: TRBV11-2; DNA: TGTGCCAGCACCTCCACTAGCGGGAGCTCCTACGAGCAGTACTTC; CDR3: CASTSTSGSSYEQYF
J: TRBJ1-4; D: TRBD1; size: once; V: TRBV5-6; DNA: TGTGCCAGCAGCTTGGGGACAGGGAGTGGTGAAAAACTGTTTTTT; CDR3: CASSLGTGSGEKLFF
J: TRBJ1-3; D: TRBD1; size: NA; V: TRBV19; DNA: TGTGCCAGTAGTAACAGGGGCTCTGGAAACACCATATATTTT; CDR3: CASSNRGSGNTIYF
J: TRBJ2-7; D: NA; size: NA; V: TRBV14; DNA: TGTGCCAGCAGCCTTCGTACGGGGGGCACCTACGAGCAGTACTTC; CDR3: CASSLRTGGTYEQYF
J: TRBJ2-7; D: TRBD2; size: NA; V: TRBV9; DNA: TGTGCCAGCAGCGTTAGCGGGCAGTCCTACGAGCAGTACTTC; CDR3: CASSVSGQSYEQYF
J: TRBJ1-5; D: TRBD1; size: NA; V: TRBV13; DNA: TGTGCCAGCAGCTCGGGACAGGGTGGAGGTCAGCCCCAGCATTTT; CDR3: CASSSGQGGGQPQHF
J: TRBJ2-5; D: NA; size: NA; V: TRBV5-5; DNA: TGTGCCAGCACCTCTAGTCCCCGGACCCAAGAGACCCAGTACTTC; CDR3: CASTSSPRTQETQYF
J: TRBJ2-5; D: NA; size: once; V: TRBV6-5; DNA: TGTGCCAGCAGTCCCGGGCGGGAGACCCAGTACTTC; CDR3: CASSPGRETQYF
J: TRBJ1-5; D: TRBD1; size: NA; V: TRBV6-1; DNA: TGTGCCAGCAGTGGAGACAGGGGGAGACAGCCCCAGCATTTT; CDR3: CASSGDRGRQPQHF
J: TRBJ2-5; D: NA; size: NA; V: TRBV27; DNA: TGTGCCAGCAGCTCCGTTGATGGCAGCCAAGAGACCCAGTACTTC; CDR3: CASSSVDGSQETQYF
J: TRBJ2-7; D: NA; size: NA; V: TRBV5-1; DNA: TGCGCCAGCAGTCCCCTTCCGGGGGCCCCCTACGAGCAGTACTTC; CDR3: CASSPLPGAPYEQYF
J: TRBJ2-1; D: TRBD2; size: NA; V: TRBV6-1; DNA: TGTGCCAGCAGTGCACCGGGACTAGCGGCAGATGAGCAGTTCTTC; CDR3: CASSAPGLAADEQFF
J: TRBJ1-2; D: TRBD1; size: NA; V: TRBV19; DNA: TGTGCCAGTAGTGCGACAGGGTACTATGGCTACACCTTC; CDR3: CASSATGYYGYTF
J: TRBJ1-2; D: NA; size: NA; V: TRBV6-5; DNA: TGTGCCAGCAGTGAATTTTCGGGTAACTATGGCTACACCTTC; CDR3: CASSEFSGNYGYTF
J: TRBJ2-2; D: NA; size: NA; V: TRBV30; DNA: TGTGCCTCCGCTGGGTACACCGGGGAGCTGTTTTTT; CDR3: CASAGYTGELFF
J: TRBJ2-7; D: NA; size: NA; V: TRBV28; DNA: TGTGCCAGCAGTCCCGTGGTGTACGAGCAGTACTTC; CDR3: CASSPVVYEQYF
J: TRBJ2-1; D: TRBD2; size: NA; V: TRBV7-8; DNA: TGTGCCAGCAGCTTACAGCTCGGGAGGGTATCCTACAATGAGCAGTTCTTC; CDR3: CASSLQLGRVSYNEQFF
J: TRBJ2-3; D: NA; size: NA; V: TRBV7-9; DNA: TGTGCCAGCAGCCAGACGTACTCCTTAAAGGTCACAGATACGCAGTATTTT; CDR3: CASSQTYSLKVTDTQYF
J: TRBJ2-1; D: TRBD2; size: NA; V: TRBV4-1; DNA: TGCGCCAGCAGCCTTACCGGGACTAGCGACTATGAGCAGTTCTTC; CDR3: CASSLTGTSDYEQFF
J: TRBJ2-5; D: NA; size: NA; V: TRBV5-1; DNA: TGCGCCAGCAGACTGCCGGTCGCGGGGGCGGAGACCCAGTACTTC; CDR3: CASRLPVAGAETQYF
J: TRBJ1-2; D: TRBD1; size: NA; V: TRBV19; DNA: TGTGCCAGTAGTATAGATCGGGACAGAGATGATGGCTACACCTTC; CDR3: CASSIDRDRDDGYTF
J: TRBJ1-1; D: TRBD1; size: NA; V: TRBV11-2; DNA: TGTGCCAGCAGCTTTCCCGGGACAGGCCAATTGGGGGCTGAAGCTTTCTTT; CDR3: CASSFPGTGQLGAEAFF
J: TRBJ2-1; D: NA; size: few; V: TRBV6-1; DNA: TGTGCCAGCAGTGGACAGATTTACAATGAGCAGTTCTTC; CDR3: CASSGQIYNEQFF
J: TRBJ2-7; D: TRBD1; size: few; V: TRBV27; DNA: TGTGCCAGCTTGGGCGGGACAGGGAGCGAGCAGTACTTC; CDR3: CASLGGTGSEQYF
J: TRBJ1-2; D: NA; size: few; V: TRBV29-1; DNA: TGCAGCGCCACTCAGACAGACTCCTATGGCTACACCTTC; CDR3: CSATQTDSYGYTF
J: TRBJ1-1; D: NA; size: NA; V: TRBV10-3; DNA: TGTGCCATCAGTGACAGGGTGGGCACTGAAGCTTTCTTT; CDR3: CAISDRVGTEAFF